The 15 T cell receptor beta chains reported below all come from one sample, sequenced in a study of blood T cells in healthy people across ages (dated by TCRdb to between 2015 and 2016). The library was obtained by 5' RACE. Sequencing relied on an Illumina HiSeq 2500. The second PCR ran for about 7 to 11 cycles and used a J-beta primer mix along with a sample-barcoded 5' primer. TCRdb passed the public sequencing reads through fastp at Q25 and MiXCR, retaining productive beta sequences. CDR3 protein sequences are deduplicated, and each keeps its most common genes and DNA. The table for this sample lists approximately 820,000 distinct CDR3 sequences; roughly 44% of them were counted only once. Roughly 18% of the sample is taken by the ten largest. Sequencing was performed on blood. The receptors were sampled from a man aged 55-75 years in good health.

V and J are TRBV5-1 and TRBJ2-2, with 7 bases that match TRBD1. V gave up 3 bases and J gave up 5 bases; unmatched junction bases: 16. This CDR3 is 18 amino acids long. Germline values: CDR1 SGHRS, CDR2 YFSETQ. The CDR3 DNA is TGCGCCAGCAGCTCATTGGGTCGGACAGGAATAAAGACCGGGGAGCTGTTTTTT. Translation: CASSSLGRTGIKTGELFF.

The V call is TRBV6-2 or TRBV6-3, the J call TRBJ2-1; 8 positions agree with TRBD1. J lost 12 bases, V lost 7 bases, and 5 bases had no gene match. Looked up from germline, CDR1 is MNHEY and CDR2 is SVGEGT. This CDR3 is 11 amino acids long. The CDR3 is CASNQGARQFF. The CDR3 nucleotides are TGTGCCAGCAACCAGGGGGCGCGGCAGTTCTTC.

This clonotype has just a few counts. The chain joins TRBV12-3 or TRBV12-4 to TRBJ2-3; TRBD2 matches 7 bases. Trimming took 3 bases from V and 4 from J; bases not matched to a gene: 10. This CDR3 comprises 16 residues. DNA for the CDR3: TGTGCCAGCAGTTTCGAGACTAGCATAGGGCCAGATACGCAGTATTTT. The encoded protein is CASSFETSIGPDTQYF.

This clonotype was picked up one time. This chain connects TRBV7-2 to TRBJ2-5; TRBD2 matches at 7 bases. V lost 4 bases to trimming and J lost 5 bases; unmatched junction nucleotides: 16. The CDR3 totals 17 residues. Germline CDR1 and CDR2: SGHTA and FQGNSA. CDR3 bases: TGTGCCAGCAGCTCGGGGGGTGCAAGCGGGGTATGGGAGACCCAGTACTTC. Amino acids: CASSSGGASGVWETQYF.

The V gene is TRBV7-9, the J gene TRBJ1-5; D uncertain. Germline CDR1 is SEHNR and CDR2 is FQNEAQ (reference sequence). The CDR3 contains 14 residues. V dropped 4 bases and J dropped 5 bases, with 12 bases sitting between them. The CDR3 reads CASSSVAEDQPQHF. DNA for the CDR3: TGTGCCAGCAGCTCCGTGGCGGAAGATCAGCCCCAGCATTTT.

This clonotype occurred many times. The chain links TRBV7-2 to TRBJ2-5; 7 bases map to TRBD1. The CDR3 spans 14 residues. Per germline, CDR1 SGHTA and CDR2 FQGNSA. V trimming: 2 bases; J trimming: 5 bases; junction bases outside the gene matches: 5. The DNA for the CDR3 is TGTGCCAGCAGCTTATCTGGCAGGGGGGAGACCCAGTACTTC. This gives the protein CASSLSGRGETQYF.

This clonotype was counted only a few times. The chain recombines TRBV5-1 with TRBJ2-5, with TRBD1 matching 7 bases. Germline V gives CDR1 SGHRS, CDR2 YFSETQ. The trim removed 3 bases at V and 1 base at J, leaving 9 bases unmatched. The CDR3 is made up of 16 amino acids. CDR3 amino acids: CASSSTGFFPQETQYF. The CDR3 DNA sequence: TGCGCCAGCAGCTCGACAGGGTTTTTTCCCCAAGAGACCCAGTACTTC.

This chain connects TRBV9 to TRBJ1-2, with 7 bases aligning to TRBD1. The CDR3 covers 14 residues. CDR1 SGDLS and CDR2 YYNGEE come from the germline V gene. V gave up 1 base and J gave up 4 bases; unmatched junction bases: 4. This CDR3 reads CASSVPQGSYGYTF. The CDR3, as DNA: TGTGCCAGCAGCGTACCACAGGGGAGCTATGGCTACACCTTC. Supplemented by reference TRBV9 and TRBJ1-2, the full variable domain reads DSGVTQTPKHLITATGQRVTLRCSPRSGDLSVYWYQQSLDQGLQFLIQYYNGEERAKGNILERFSAQQFPDLHSELNLSSLELGDSALYFCASSVPQGSYGYTFGSGTRLTVV.

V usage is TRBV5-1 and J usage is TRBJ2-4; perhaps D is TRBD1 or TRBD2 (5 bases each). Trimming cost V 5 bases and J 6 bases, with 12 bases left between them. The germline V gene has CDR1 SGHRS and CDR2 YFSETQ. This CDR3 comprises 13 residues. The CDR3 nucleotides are TGCGCCAGCAGTGACGCGAGGGGAAACATTCAGTACTTC. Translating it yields CASSDARGNIQYF. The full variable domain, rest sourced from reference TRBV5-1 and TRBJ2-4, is KAGVTQTPRYLIKTRGQQVTLSCSPISGHRSVSWYQQTPGQGLQFLFEYFSETQRNKGNFPGRFSGRQFSNSRSEMNVSTLELGDSALYLCASSDARGNIQYFGAGTRLSVL.

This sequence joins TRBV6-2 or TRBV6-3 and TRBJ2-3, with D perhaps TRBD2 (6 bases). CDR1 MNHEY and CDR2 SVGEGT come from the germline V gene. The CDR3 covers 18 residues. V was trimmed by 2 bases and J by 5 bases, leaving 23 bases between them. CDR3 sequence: CASSYGRGAGRHRDTQYF. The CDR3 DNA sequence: TGTGCCAGCAGTTACGGGCGAGGGGCGGGGAGACACCGAGATACGCAGTATTTT.

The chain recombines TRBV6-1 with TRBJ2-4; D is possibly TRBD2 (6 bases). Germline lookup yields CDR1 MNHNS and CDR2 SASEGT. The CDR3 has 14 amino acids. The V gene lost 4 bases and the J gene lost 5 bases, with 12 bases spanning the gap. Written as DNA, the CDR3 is TGTGCCAGCAGTGGGGGAGGCCCGGAAAACATTCAGTACTTC. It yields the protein CASSGGGPENIQYF.

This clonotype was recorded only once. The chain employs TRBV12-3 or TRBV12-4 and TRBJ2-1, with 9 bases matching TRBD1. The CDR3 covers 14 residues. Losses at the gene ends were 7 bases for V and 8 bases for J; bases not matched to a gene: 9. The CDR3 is CASNPGQGLHEQFF. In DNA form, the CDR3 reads TGTGCCAGCAACCCGGGACAGGGCTTGCATGAGCAGTTCTTC.

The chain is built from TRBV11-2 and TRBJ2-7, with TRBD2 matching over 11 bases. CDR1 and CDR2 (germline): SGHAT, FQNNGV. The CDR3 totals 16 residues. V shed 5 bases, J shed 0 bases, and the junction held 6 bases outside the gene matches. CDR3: CASSQFSGGASYEQYF. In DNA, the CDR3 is TGTGCCAGCAGCCAATTTAGCGGGGGGGCCTCCTACGAGCAGTACTTC.

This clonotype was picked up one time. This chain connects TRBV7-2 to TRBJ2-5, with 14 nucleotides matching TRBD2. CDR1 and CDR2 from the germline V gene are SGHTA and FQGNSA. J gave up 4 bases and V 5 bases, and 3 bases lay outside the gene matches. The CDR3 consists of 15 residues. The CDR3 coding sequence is TGTGCCAGCAGCATGGGACTAGCGGGAGTAGAGACCCAGTACTTC. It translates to CASSMGLAGVETQYF.

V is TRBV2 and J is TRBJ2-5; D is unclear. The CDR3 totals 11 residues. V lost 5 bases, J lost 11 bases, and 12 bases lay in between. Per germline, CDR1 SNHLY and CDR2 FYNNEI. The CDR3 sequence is CASSWANEQYF. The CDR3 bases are TGTGCCAGCAGTTGGGCGAATGAGCAGTACTTC. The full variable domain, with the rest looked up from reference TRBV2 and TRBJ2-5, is EPEVTQTPSHQVTQMGQEVILRCVPISNHLYFYWYRQILGQKVEFLVSFYNNEISEKSEIFDDQFSVERPDGSNFTLKIRSTKLEDSAMYFCASSWANEQYFGPGTRLLVL.